One and the same sample provided the 24 T cell receptor beta chains below, sequenced in a study of OX40 agonist ivuxolimab in advanced cancers. Only in-frame clones appear in the TCRdb table, and some are missing; sequencing was by immunoSEQ multiplex PCR. This table holds roughly 76,000 clones, around 90% found once. This sample comprised CD4+ or CD8+ T cells sorted from blood, obtained in a trial of the OX40 agonist ivuxolimab. These receptors were obtained from an adult with an advanced solid tumor such as melanoma, head and neck, liver or kidney cancer.

The genes are TRBV4-1 and TRBJ2-1; weak D call: TRBD1 (7 bases). The CDR3 is made up of 15 amino acids. Trimming shortened V by 4 bases and J by 9 bases, and 19 bases separated the two germline ends. Per the germline V gene, CDR1 is MGHRA and CDR2 is YSYEKL. The CDR3 DNA reads TGCGCCAGCAGCCGAGGGCAGGGGGGTTGGGGTGAGCAGTTCTTC. Its protein product is CASSRGQGGWGEQFF.

CDR3: CASSLIAGGISYEQYF. The CDR3 DNA is TGTGCCAGCAGCTTAATCGCGGGGGGGATCTCCTACGAGCAGTACTTC. V usage is TRBV7-2 and J usage is TRBJ2-7; 9 bases align to TRBD2. The CDR3 runs to 16 residues. With V trimmed by 2 bases and J by 0 bases, 5 bases remained unmatched. Germline V gene lookup returns CDR1 SGHTA and CDR2 FQGNSA.

V is TRBV9 and J is TRBJ1-2, with D perhaps TRBD1 (6 bases). The CDR3 has 13 amino acids. Trimming pared 2 bases from V and 2 bases from J, leaving 7 bases between. Looked up from germline, CDR1 is SGDLS and CDR2 is YYNGEE. CDR3 amino acids: CASSVTGNYGYTF. CDR3 DNA: TGTGCCAGCAGCGTTACAGGGAACTATGGCTACACCTTC. The full variable domain, completed using reference TRBV9 and TRBJ1-2, is DSGVTQTPKHLITATGQRVTLRCSPRSGDLSVYWYQQSLDQGLQFLIQYYNGEERAKGNILERFSAQQFPDLHSELNLSSLELGDSALYFCASSVTGNYGYTFGSGTRLTVV.

The chain combines TRBV7-8 with TRBJ2-1, with D possibly being TRBD1 (5 bases). The CDR3 runs 13 residues. The germline V and J ends were trimmed by 5 bases and 8 bases, with 13 bases remaining between them. Germline CDR1 SGHVS, CDR2 FQNEAQ. The chain's CDR3 is CASSKSQGYEQFF. Written as DNA, the CDR3 is TGTGCCAGCAGCAAAAGCCAGGGCTATGAGCAGTTCTTC. The entire variable domain, with the rest obtained from reference TRBV7-8 and TRBJ2-1, is as follows: GAGVSQSPRYKVAKRGQDVALRCDPISGHVSLFWYQQALGQGPEFLTYFQNEAQLDKSGLPSDRFFAERPEGSVSTLKIQRTQQEDSAVYLCASSKSQGYEQFFGPGTRLTVL.

The chain employs TRBV4-2 and TRBJ2-5, with D possibly matching TRBD1 (5 bases). CDR1 and CDR2 (germline): LGHNA, YNFKEQ. The CDR3 contains 15 residues. The V and J ends lost 1 base and 2 bases respectively, with 11 bases between them. In nucleotides, the CDR3 is TGTGCCAGCAGCCAAGTCAGGGAAGTGCAAGAGACCCAGTACTTC. Protein sequence: CASSQVREVQETQYF.

This rearrangement joins TRBV6-5 to TRBJ2-2; either TRBD1 or TRBD2 may fit D (6 bases each). From germline, CDR1 is MNHEY and CDR2 SVGAGI. CDR3 size: 15 residues. Trimming took 0 bases from V and 5 from J, leaving 10 bases between them. In nucleotides, the CDR3 is TGTGCCAGCAGTTACTCCGTAGGGGGGACCGGGGAGCTGTTTTTT. Protein: CASSYSVGGTGELFF.

The rearrangement links TRBV6-4 to TRBJ2-5, with D possibly matching TRBD2 (6 bases). The germline V gene encodes CDR1 MRHNA and CDR2 SNTAGT. Trimming cost V 4 bases and J 5 bases, with 14 bases left between them. This CDR3 has 14 residues. CDR3 loop: CASSGDPGGETQYF. The CDR3 DNA sequence: TGTGCCAGCAGTGGGGACCCTGGGGGGGAGACCCAGTACTTC.

This clone was counted many times. This rearrangement joins TRBV7-9 to TRBJ1-1; maybe TRBD1 (5 bases). Per germline, CDR1 SEHNR and CDR2 FQNEAQ (reference sequence). Trimming stripped 7 bases from V and 6 bases from J, with 9 bases between. This CDR3 has 11 residues. The CDR3 DNA sequence: TGTGCCAGCAATGTGGGGGCTGAAGCTTTCTTT. As protein: CASNVGAEAFF.

DNA for the CDR3: TGTGCCAGCAGCTTAATTCCCGACTCCCTTTCCTACGAGCAGTACTTC. It is translated as CASSLIPDSLSYEQYF. The V and J genes are TRBV11-2 and TRBJ2-7; D gene ambiguous. Germline V gene sequence: CDR1 SGHAT, CDR2 FQNNGV. V lost 2 bases and J 1 base, leaving 15 bases between the germline ends. The CDR3 totals 16 residues.

V and J are TRBV27 and TRBJ2-7; no firm D call. The CDR3 totals 13 residues. V lost 6 bases, J lost 5 bases, and 14 bases lay in between. Germline V gene data show CDR1 as MNHEY and CDR2 as SMNVEV (reference sequence). The CDR3 nucleotides read TGTGCCAGCAGCCATTTCCGCCGGAACGAGCAGTACTTC. It yields the protein CASSHFRRNEQYF.

V and J are TRBV19 and TRBJ2-3; TRBD2 matches at 13 bases. The germline V gene encodes CDR1 LNHDA and CDR2 SQIVND (reference sequence). The V segment lost 7 bases and the J segment 6 bases; nucleotides outside the gene matches: 7. The CDR3 length is 15 residues. CDR3 DNA sequence: TGTGCCAGTACCCCTGGGACTAGCGGGGTCGATACGCAGTATTTT. This codes for CASTPGTSGVDTQYF.

This clone occurred once. The gene calls are TRBV7-3 and TRBJ2-7; 8 bases are a match to TRBD2. The CDR3 loop spans 15 amino acids. The ends lost 2 bases at V and 6 bases at J; junction bases unmatched: 9. Germline V lookup: CDR1 SGHTA, CDR2 FQGTGA. The CDR3 loop reads CASSLAPGGLVEQYF. The CDR3 region has the DNA TGTGCCAGCAGCTTAGCCCCGGGGGGGCTTGTCGAGCAGTACTTC.

This chain uses TRBV6-6 with TRBJ1-2; no clear D gene. The length of the CDR3 is 10 residues. The V end lost 6 bases, the J end lost 8 bases, and 7 bases lay between the germline ends. Germline V gives CDR1 MNHNY, CDR2 SVGAGI (reference sequence). In DNA, the CDR3 is TGTGCCAGCAGCGACGGGGGCTACACCTTC. Protein product: CASSDGGYTF.

The chain joins TRBV9 to TRBJ2-5, with 8 bases fitting TRBD1. This CDR3 region has 17 residues. Germline lookup yields CDR1 SGDLS and CDR2 YYNGEE. With 3 bases clipped from V and 7 bases from J, the junction kept 17 bases outside the gene matches. In nucleotides, the CDR3 is TGTGCCAGCAGCGAAGCCCCGGCGGGACAGGAAGTCGGGACCCAGTACTTC. This encodes CASSEAPAGQEVGTQYF. The complete variable domain, with remaining parts taken from reference TRBV9 and TRBJ2-5, reads DSGVTQTPKHLITATGQRVTLRCSPRSGDLSVYWYQQSLDQGLQFLIQYYNGEERAKGNILERFSAQQFPDLHSELNLSSLELGDSALYFCASSEAPAGQEVGTQYFGPGTRLLVL.

The chain carries TRBV13 and TRBJ1-5; D might be TRBD1 (5 bases). CDR3 length equals 15 residues. Per germline, CDR1 PRHDT and CDR2 FYEKMQ (reference sequence). The V end was cut by 0 bases, the J end by 5 bases, with 11 bases between. This CDR3 reads CASSLGGSTDQPQHF. DNA of the CDR3: TGTGCCAGCAGCTTAGGCGGTTCGACAGATCAGCCCCAGCATTTT.

The V and J genes are TRBV4-3 and TRBJ2-7, with 7 bases matching TRBD2. The CDR3 contains 14 residues. Germline V lookup: CDR1 LGHNA, CDR2 YSLEER. With V trimmed by 4 bases and J by 4 bases, 7 bases remained unmatched. CDR3 loop: CASSPGPGGYEQYF. Here the CDR3 DNA reads TGCGCCAGCAGCCCCGGTCCGGGAGGTTACGAGCAGTACTTC.

This clone was recorded only once. The chain recombines TRBV9 with TRBJ2-3, with D possibly TRBD2 on 7 matching bases. Germline V CDR1 and CDR2: SGDLS, YYNGEE. V shed 3 bases and J shed 2 bases, with 10 bases lying between them. There are 14 residues in the CDR3. CDR3 amino acids: CASSGGGDTDTQYF. In DNA, the CDR3 is TGTGCCAGCAGCGGAGGGGGGGACACAGATACGCAGTATTTT.

This chain connects TRBV6-1 to TRBJ2-2; D call uncertain. The CDR3 covers 13 residues. CDR1 is MNHNS and CDR2 is SASEGT in the germline V gene. Trimming removed 10 bases from V and 4 bases from J, with 13 bases in between. The CDR3 nucleotides are TGTGCCACAATGTGGCGGTCCACCGGGGAGCTGTTTTTT. Its protein is CATMWRSTGELFF.

The rearrangement joins TRBV19 to TRBJ2-1; the D is unclear. Deletions cut 5 bases from V and 0 bases from J, with 8 bases between. CDR1 and CDR2 (germline): LNHDA, SQIVND (reference sequence). This CDR3 comprises 14 residues. The CDR3 reads CASSLAGSYNEQFF. CDR3 nucleotide sequence: TGTGCCAGTAGTTTGGCCGGCTCCTACAATGAGCAGTTCTTC. Full variable domain (outside the CDR3, taken from reference TRBV19 and TRBJ2-1): DGGITQSPKYLFRKEGQNVTLSCEQNLNHDAMYWYRQDPGQGLRLIYYSQIVNDFQKGDIAEGYSVSREKKESFPLTVTSAQKNPTAFYLCASSLAGSYNEQFFGPGTRLTVL.

The chain is built from TRBV28 and TRBJ2-7; 9 positions agree with TRBD2. With 4 bases clipped from V and 5 bases from J, the junction kept 3 bases outside the gene matches. The CDR3 runs to 13 residues. Germline V lookup: CDR1 MDHEN, CDR2 SYDVKM. As DNA, the CDR3 is TGTGCCAGCAGTTGGACTAGCGCCCACGAGCAGTACTTC. Its protein product is CASSWTSAHEQYF.

This chain links TRBV7-3 with TRBJ2-3, with 8 bases fitting TRBD2. Germline-derived CDR1 and CDR2 are SGHTA and FQGTGA. CDR3 length equals 19 residues. Trimming at V came to 5 bases and at J to 2 bases, leaving 18 bases not matched to a gene. CDR3 nucleotides: TGTGCCAGCAGCCCTACCAGGTTCGACAAGCGGGGGATCACAGATACGCAGTATTTT. This translates into CASSPTRFDKRGITDTQYF. Based on the CDR3 plus reference TRBV7-3 and TRBJ2-3, the full variable domain is GAGVSQTPSNKVTEKGKYVELRCDPISGHTALYWYRQSLGQGPEFLIYFQGTGAADDSGLPNDRFFAVRPEGSVSTLKIQRTERGDSAVYLCASSPTRFDKRGITDTQYFGPGTRLTVL.

This clone was counted between two and nine times. The chain joins TRBV5-1 to TRBJ1-1, with D possibly matching TRBD1 (6 bases). V was pared by 5 bases and J by 5 bases, with 13 bases between. This CDR3 has 13 amino acids. Germline V CDR1 and CDR2: SGHRS, YFSETQ. Written as DNA, the CDR3 is TGCGCCAGCAGAGGGCAGGGGACGACTGAAGCTTTCTTT. Translated, it gives CASRGQGTTEAFF.

The chain joins TRBV9 to TRBJ1-2; D remains unclear. Trimming pared 2 bases from V and 7 bases from J, leaving 9 bases between. The CDR3 is made up of 12 amino acids. Germline V lookup: CDR1 SGDLS, CDR2 YYNGEE. CDR3 bases: TGTGCCAGCAGCGTGGAAGGTGGTGGCTACACCTTC. Its protein product is CASSVEGGGYTF.

CDR3 region: CASSPRQVQNTEAFF. CDR3 DNA sequence: TGTGCCAGCAGCCCCAGACAGGTACAGAACACTGAAGCTTTCTTT. V and J are TRBV13 and TRBJ1-1; maybe TRBD1 (6 bases). The germline gives CDR1 PRHDT, CDR2 FYEKMQ (reference sequence). The CDR3 sequence is 15 residues long. Trimming cost V 5 bases and J 1 base, with 14 bases left between them.